Many counts were recorded for the clone carrying this TCR beta chain. The antigen remains undetermined. The data derive from a study of CD8 T cells in ankylosing spondylitis. Broader study findings: Reported data indicate significant enrichment of disease-linked clones within matched ankylosing spondylitis synovial fluid. Both synovial fluid and blood in reactive arthritis had previously been reported to carry some motif variants. A TCR beta motif of 8 or 9 highly homologous variants appeared characteristic of ankylosing spondylitis blood.

Making use of molecular barcodes, quantitative 5'-RACE generated TCR beta libraries. Using its own MiXCR run on the 5' RACE reads, TCRdb lists one record per CDR3 protein. The table includes some 87,000 distinct CDR3 sequences, around 26% detected once. There are 14 residues in the CDR3. Germline V lookup: CDR1 SGHRS, CDR2 YFSETQ. The junction had 3 bases not matched to a gene; V was cut back by 3 bases and J by 2 bases. This clonotype was sampled from a male donor with ankylosing spondylitis or in good health (not recorded which). The sample was blood, either unsorted or a sorted T cell fraction (not recorded which). The chain combines TRBV5-1 with TRBJ2-7; 9 bases line up with TRBD1. The CDR3 reads CASSWGTGPYEQYF. CDR3 nucleotides: TGCGCCAGCAGCTGGGGGACAGGGCCCTACGAGCAGTACTTC.